The entry below describes one T cell receptor (beta chain). Its target is unknown. CDR1 is SGHRS and CDR2 is YFSETQ in the germline V gene. The trim removed 4 bases at V and 0 bases at J, leaving 8 bases unmatched. The CDR3 is 16 amino acids. This entry belongs to a study of blood T cell dynamics during melanoma immunotherapy. Whole-study context: Standard first-line treatment here was pembrolizumab or nivolumab plus ipilimumab in metastatic melanoma. Findings of the study overall: It remained unknown if the driving T cell clones were melanoma-specific.

This sample's time point: pre-treatment baseline. No patient had earlier systemic cancer treatment, concurrent immunosuppressants, or another active cancer. Every bulk PBMC sample received the same 350 ng of DNA. TCRdb keeps only in-frame clones here, not all; method: immunoSEQ multiplex PCR. The data contain more than 6,500 clones, 80% to 85% of them singletons. The material sequenced was blood, taken from a patient treated with checkpoint blockade. The sequence was obtained from a human donor with melanoma. The V and J genes are TRBV5-1 and TRBJ1-2; 8 bases are shared with TRBD1. The CDR3 region is CASSIGRGPSNYGYTF. In DNA form, the CDR3 reads TGCGCCAGCAGCATTGGCAGGGGGCCTTCTAACTATGGCTACACCTTC.